This T cell receptor beta chain was profiled in a study of cytomegalovirus exposure and HLA in healthy donors. Primers for the PCR totalled 60 Vbeta and 13 Jbeta. Profiling relied on immunoSEQ multiplex PCR, and the TCRdb table lists in-frame clones only, not all of them. Of approximately 140,000 clones in the sample, 79% were seen once. The CDR3 runs 13 residues. Germline V gene data show CDR1 as MNHNY and CDR2 as SVGAGI (reference sequence). V trimming: 8 bases; J trimming: 4 bases; junction bases outside the gene matches: 6. Sequences were obtained from PBMCs. The chain is built from TRBV6-6 and TRBJ1-1, with 8 bases fitting TRBD1. This TCR was sampled from a woman aged 40 to 50 in good health and CMV-seropositive. CDR3 DNA: TGTGCCAGCCACGGACAGGGTGGCACTGAAGCTTTCTTT. This codes for CASHGQGGTEAFF.